A selection of T cell receptor beta chains follows, all from one sample in a study of T-cell memory formation after mild COVID-19. MiXCR, applied by TCRdb to the 5' RACE reads, yields one record per CDR3 protein. The sample shows roughly 240,000 distinct CDR3 sequences, 15% of them seen only once. The sequenced sample was PBMCs or a T cell subset sorted from them (not recorded which). These receptors came from an adult woman who had mild COVID-19 (a few samples of this study predate the infection). Cell type and time point are not known. Both conserved end residues are part of each CDR3. The D gene is left open where the match is weak. Clone sizes are given selectively: once, few, many, or a class where the clone is expanded.

D gene,clone size,J gene,V gene,CDR3 DNA,CDR3 protein
NA,NA,TRBJ1-1,TRBV7-8,TGTGCCAGCAGCTTGACAACCGGGACACCTAACGGTGAAGCTTTCTTT,CASSLTTGTPNGEAFF
NA,few,TRBJ2-3,TRBV11-2,TGTGCCAGCAGCCGCCCCCGCCTAGATACGCAGTATTTT,CASSRPRLDTQYF
TRBD1,few,TRBJ1-6,TRBV7-8,TGTGCCAGCAGCTTAACCCCGAACAGGGGGAATTCACCCCTCCACTTT,CASSLTPNRGNSPLHF
TRBD1,NA,TRBJ1-1,TRBV7-6,TGTGCCAGCAGCTTTAGACAGGGGGCACACACTGAAGCTTTCTTT,CASSFRQGAHTEAFF
TRBD2,few,TRBJ2-1,TRBV4-2,TGTGCCAGCAGCCCCGCCCCCCTCTCTAGCGGCCTTTCCTACAATGAGCAGTTCTTC,CASSPAPLSSGLSYNEQFF
TRBD1,few,TRBJ1-1,TRBV18,TGTGCCAGCTCGAGGGGACAGGCGAACACTGAAGCTTTCTTT,CASSRGQANTEAFF
NA,NA,TRBJ2-7,TRBV14,TGTGCCAGCAGCCAGGGGTACAACCTCGGCGAGCAGTACTTC,CASSQGYNLGEQYF
NA,NA,TRBJ1-2,TRBV6-1,TGTGCCAGCAGTGAACAAGGGTCAGCTAACTATGGCTACACCTTC,CASSEQGSANYGYTF
TRBD1,few,TRBJ2-3,TRBV20-1,TGCAGTGCTAGCGGGACAGGGGCGGCAGATACGCAGTATTTT,CSASGTGAADTQYF
TRBD1,NA,TRBJ1-2,TRBV7-3,TGTGCCAGCAGCCCGGGACAGGGAAGGGGCCTTAACTATGGCTACACCTTC,CASSPGQGRGLNYGYTF
TRBD1,many,TRBJ2-7,TRBV2,TGTGCCAGCAGCTTAGGGCAGGGGGCGAACTACGAGCAGTACTTC,CASSLGQGANYEQYF
NA,few,TRBJ1-1,TRBV12-3/TRBV12-4,TGTGCCAGCAGTCGGACAGCCAGGGCTTTCTTT,CASSRTARAFF
TRBD2,NA,TRBJ2-1,TRBV30,TGTGCCTGGGGTAGCGGGGGCTACTACAATGAGCAGTTCTTC,CAWGSGGYYNEQFF
TRBD1,NA,TRBJ2-1,TRBV7-8,TGTGCCAGCAGCTTAGGTCTGGGACAGGCTTACAATGAGCAGTTCTTC,CASSLGLGQAYNEQFF
NA,few,TRBJ1-2,TRBV24-1,TGTGCCACCAGTGATGGACAGTACTATGGCTACACCTTC,CATSDGQYYGYTF
NA,NA,TRBJ2-7,TRBV20-1,TGCAGTGCTAGAGTACTGACACCCCCCTCCTACGAGCAGTACTTC,CSARVLTPPSYEQYF
TRBD2,few,TRBJ2-1,TRBV29-1,TGCAGCGTTGAAAGGGCTAGCGGGGGTGTTGAGCAGTTCTTC,CSVERASGGVEQFF
TRBD1,NA,TRBJ1-1,TRBV5-1,TGCGCCAGCAGCCCGGACAGGGGTATCGCTTTCTTT,CASSPDRGIAFF
TRBD1,NA,TRBJ1-5,TRBV5-1,TGCGCCAGCAGCTTGGGGACAGGAGATAGCAATCAGCCCCAGCATTTT,CASSLGTGDSNQPQHF
TRBD1,NA,TRBJ2-7,TRBV2,TGTGCCAGCCCCTCCGGGACAGGGACGGGTGAGCAGTACTTC,CASPSGTGTGEQYF
NA,NA,TRBJ1-2,TRBV5-5,TGTGCCAGCAGCTTGATCGTGGAAGCGGGCTATGGCTACACCTTC,CASSLIVEAGYGYTF
NA,NA,TRBJ2-1,TRBV12-3/TRBV12-4,TGTGCCAGCAGCCAGGGACCCCTACTGTGGGAGCAGTTCTTC,CASSQGPLLWEQFF
NA,NA,TRBJ2-2,TRBV6-6,TGTGCCAGCAGTTACTCTGGGGGCGGGAACACCGGGGAGCTGTTTTTT,CASSYSGGGNTGELFF
TRBD2,few,TRBJ2-5,TRBV12-3/TRBV12-4,TGTGCCAGCAGTTTAAGGGGGACTAGCGGGAGTGCCGAGACCCAGTACTTC,CASSLRGTSGSAETQYF
NA,NA,TRBJ2-6,TRBV5-1,TGCGCCAGCAGCTTGACGTCAGGGTCCGGGGCCAACGTCCTGACTTTC,CASSLTSGSGANVLTF
NA,NA,TRBJ1-4,TRBV12-3/TRBV12-4,TGTGCCAGCAGTTTAAAAGTGAATGAAAAACTGTTTTTT,CASSLKVNEKLFF
NA,NA,TRBJ2-1,TRBV7-3,TGTGCCAGCAGCTTAGGTGGGGGGAAGGGAGCGAGAAATGAGCAGTTCTTC,CASSLGGGKGARNEQFF